These 30 T cell receptor beta chains share one sample of origin, sequenced in a study of shared clonotypes between healthy human individuals. Positively selected for CCR7, the CD45RO-negative cells used as naive CD8 cells excluded terminally differentiated effector memory CD45RA+ cells. Profiled with immunoSEQ multiplex PCR; TCRdb holds only in-frame clones, not every one. The repertoire holds under 2,000,000 clones, approximately 94% seen once, with 0.95% to 1.5% in the top ten. Sequences were obtained from naive CD8+ T cells sorted from blood. These receptors came from a man younger than 35 in good health.

This chain joins TRBV28 and TRBJ2-7, with D possibly matching TRBD1 (6 bases). Germline V CDR1 and CDR2: MDHEN, SYDVKM. Deletions cut 4 bases from V and 3 bases from J, with 25 bases between. The CDR3 is 18 residues long. CDR3 amino acids: CASSSVPRTVPAYYEQYF. In nucleotides, the CDR3 is TGTGCCAGCAGTTCCGTACCTCGGACAGTCCCAGCATACTACGAGCAGTACTTC.

V is TRBV12-1 and J is TRBJ2-1; the DNA was not used to check the table's D call, TRBD2. TRBV12-1 is classified as a pseudogene. The CDR3 is 16 amino acids. The CDR3 spells CASSFNSSGGYNEQFF. The CDR3 coding sequence is TGTGCCAGCAGCTTTAACAGTTCGGGGGGCTACAATGAGCAGTTCTTC.

The rearrangement links TRBV5-1 to TRBJ1-1; D remains unclear. The CDR3 sequence is 14 residues long. Germline CDR1 SGHRS, CDR2 YFSETQ. Trimming stripped 1 base from V and 7 bases from J, with 14 bases between. CDR3 in DNA: TGCGCCAGCAGCTTGAATCAGGCAAGAATTGAAGCTTTCTTT. As protein: CASSLNQARIEAFF. Based on the CDR3 plus reference TRBV5-1 and TRBJ1-1, the full variable domain is KAGVTQTPRYLIKTRGQQVTLSCSPISGHRSVSWYQQTPGQGLQFLFEYFSETQRNKGNFPGRFSGRQFSNSRSEMNVSTLELGDSALYLCASSLNQARIEAFFGQGTRLTVV.

This chain links TRBV9 with TRBJ2-3; D perhaps matches TRBD1 (5 bases). The CDR3 has 13 residues. CDR1 SGDLS and CDR2 YYNGEE come from the germline V gene. V dropped 3 bases and J dropped 2 bases, with 7 bases sitting between them. The CDR3, as DNA: TGTGCCAGCAGCGCGACAGCCACAGATACGCAGTATTTT. Translating it yields CASSATATDTQYF.

This clone showed up just once. This chain joins TRBV6-7 and TRBJ1-6, with a tentative D call TRBD1 (5 bases). TRBV6-7 carries the ORF label, with uncertain function. The CDR3 is 16 amino acids. V was trimmed by 5 bases and J by 9 bases, leaving 20 bases between them. CDR3 sequence (DNA): TGTGCCAGCAGTAGCCAGTCCTCCAGGGAGGTTTCACCCCTCCACTTT. Encoded protein: CASSSQSSREVSPLHF.

The genes are TRBV15 and TRBJ2-7; 7 nucleotides line up with TRBD2. Germline values: CDR1 LNHNV, CDR2 YYDKDF (reference sequence). V lost 8 bases to trimming and J lost 0 bases; unmatched junction nucleotides: 7. This CDR3 region has 14 residues. CDR3 sequence (DNA): TGTGCCACCTCCGGCGGCGGGAGCTCCTACGAGCAGTACTTC. The encoded protein is CATSGGGSSYEQYF.

For the CDR3, the DNA is TGTGCCAGCAGCTTAGGGCAGAGCTCTGGAAACACCATATATTTT. This sequence encodes CASSLGQSSGNTIYF. This chain uses TRBV11-2 with TRBJ1-3; no clear D gene. Germline V gene sequence: CDR1 SGHAT, CDR2 FQNNGV. This CDR3 contains 15 residues. Between the trimmed V and J ends, which lost 1 base and 0 bases, there was a span of 7 bases. The variable domain in full, completed from reference TRBV11-2 and TRBJ1-3, reads EAGVAQSPRYKIIEKRQSVAFWCNPISGHATLYWYQQILGQGPKLLIQFQNNGVVDDSQLPKDRFSAERLKGVDSTLKIQPAKLEDSAVYLCASSLGQSSGNTIYFGEGSWLTVV.

This chain uses TRBV5-1 with TRBJ2-3, with 9 bases matching TRBD2. The length of the CDR3 is 16 residues. The V and J ends lost 4 bases and 4 bases, in that order; junction bases with no gene match: 10. Germline V lookup: CDR1 SGHRS, CDR2 YFSETQ. CDR3 coding DNA: TGCGCCAGCAGCCCCGGGTTAGCGGGGGAGGCAGATACGCAGTATTTT. Its translation is CASSPGLAGEADTQYF.

Remarks on this clone: The sample has other DNA sequences that encode this CDR3 too. The chain combines TRBV30 with TRBJ2-1; the D is unclear. The CDR3 extends over 16 amino acids. The V and J ends lost 0 bases and 0 bases respectively, with 12 bases between them. The germline CDR1 and CDR2 sequences are GTSNPN and SVGIG (reference sequence). CDR3 bases: TGTGCCTGGAGTGTAGGGCTTTTGAGCTCCTACAATGAGCAGTTCTTC. Its translation: CAWSVGLLSSYNEQFF.

The genes are TRBV27 and TRBJ2-7; tentatively, D is TRBD2 (6 bases). The CDR3 runs 13 residues. Germline CDR1 is MNHEY and CDR2 is SMNVEV (reference sequence). The V end lost 8 bases, the J end lost 3 bases, and 14 bases lay between the germline ends. CDR3 DNA sequence: TGTGCCAGCGGCGGCGGGACCGGCTACGAGCAGTACTTC. This encodes CASGGGTGYEQYF.

V gene TRBV5-3 combines with J gene TRBJ2-7; tentative D call: TRBD2 (6 bases). TRBV5-3 qualifies as an ORF whose function is uncertain. The CDR3 runs to 19 residues. The ends were cut back, 1 base at V and 3 bases at J, with 26 bases in the middle. The CDR3 protein is CARSLYSENGRTFFYEQYF. CDR3 bases: TGTGCCAGAAGCTTGTATAGTGAAAACGGGAGAACCTTTTTCTACGAGCAGTACTTC.

The chain carries TRBV11-3 and TRBJ2-2, with 8 bases that match TRBD1. Trimming took 4 bases from V and 1 from J; bases not matched to a gene: 11. The germline CDR1 and CDR2 sequences are SGHNT and YENEEA. The CDR3 sequence is 18 residues long. The CDR3 loop is CASSSRTGSLRNTGELFF. The DNA of the CDR3 is TGTGCCAGCAGCTCAAGGACAGGGTCATTACGGAACACCGGGGAGCTGTTTTTT.

The chain employs TRBV7-8 and TRBJ2-1; 9 positions match TRBD2. CDR1 is SGHVS and CDR2 is FQNEAQ in the germline V gene. V dropped 1 base and J dropped 5; count of bases not matched to a gene: 6. This CDR3 region has 16 residues. The CDR3 region is CASSLVAGGADNEQFF. CDR3 sequence (DNA): TGTGCCAGCAGCTTAGTTGCGGGAGGGGCGGACAATGAGCAGTTCTTC.

V usage is TRBV9 and J usage is TRBJ1-5; TRBD1 might be the D (6 bases). Trimming cost V 4 bases and J 1 base, with 12 bases left between them. The CDR3 consists of 15 residues. CDR1 is SGDLS and CDR2 is YYNGEE in the germline V gene. The CDR3 coding sequence is TGTGCCAGCAGCCCTGACGGGACAAGCAATCAGCCCCAGCATTTT. Protein sequence: CASSPDGTSNQPQHF. Filled out from reference TRBV9 and TRBJ1-5, the complete variable domain reads DSGVTQTPKHLITATGQRVTLRCSPRSGDLSVYWYQQSLDQGLQFLIQYYNGEERAKGNILERFSAQQFPDLHSELNLSSLELGDSALYFCASSPDGTSNQPQHFGDGTRLSIL.

The rearrangement joins TRBV4-3 to TRBJ1-1, with 9 nucleotides matching TRBD1. Losses at the gene ends were 3 bases for V and 4 bases for J; bases not matched to a gene: 12. Germline assignment: CDR1 LGHNA and CDR2 YSLEER. The CDR3 consists of 17 residues. In DNA, the CDR3 is TGCGCCAGCAGCCATTTCCCGGGACAGGGTACCGGCACTGAAGCTTTCTTT. It is translated as CASSHFPGQGTGTEAFF.

The rearrangement links TRBV2 to TRBJ2-7, with TRBD1 identical over 8 bases. This CDR3 spans 17 amino acids. CDR1 and CDR2 from the germline V gene are SNHLY and FYNNEI. V trimming: 7 bases; J trimming: 0 bases; junction bases outside the gene matches: 14. CDR3 in DNA: TGTGCCAGCAAGGGACAGGACATCAGTCGATTCTCCTACGAGCAGTACTTC. It translates to CASKGQDISRFSYEQYF.

As regards this clone: The same CDR3 also results from other DNA sequences found in this sample. The chain employs TRBV7-9 and TRBJ1-1; D is undetermined. V was shortened by 2 bases and J by 3 bases, with 7 bases between the two germline ends. This CDR3 region has 13 residues. Germline CDR1 SEHNR, CDR2 FQNEAQ (reference sequence). CDR3 loop: CASSLSGDTEAFF. The CDR3 DNA reads as TGTGCCAGCAGCTTAAGCGGGGACACTGAAGCTTTCTTT. The whole variable domain, remainder taken from reference TRBV7-9 and TRBJ1-1, is DTGVSQNPRHKITKRGQNVTFRCDPISEHNRLYWYRQTLGQGPEFLTYFQNEAQLEKSRLLSDRFSAERPKGSFSTLEIQRTEQGDSAMYLCASSLSGDTEAFFGQGTRLTVV.

This chain connects TRBV6-1 to TRBJ1-3, with D unclear. CDR3 length equals 15 residues. The germline gives CDR1 MNHNS, CDR2 SASEGT. The V end lost 3 bases, the J end lost 6 bases, and 15 bases lay between the germline ends. The CDR3 region has the DNA TGTGCCAGCAGTGATCCCCGGGGAGGGTTAAACACCATATATTTT. It yields the protein CASSDPRGGLNTIYF.

The chain has TRBV7-8 and TRBJ2-1, with a tentative D call TRBD1 (6 bases). The CDR3 is 13 residues long. Germline CDR1 and CDR2: SGHVS and FQNEAQ. Trimming removed 5 bases at V and 7 bases at J, with 12 bases between. CDR3 DNA: TGTGCCAGCAGCGAGGGGGACGTTAATGAGCAGTTCTTC. Residues: CASSEGDVNEQFF.

The V and J genes are TRBV9 and TRBJ1-1; TRBD1 matches 8 bases. Unmatched junction bases numbered 6, after V lost 7 bases and J lost 4 bases. The CDR3 loop spans 13 amino acids. The germline V gene encodes CDR1 SGDLS and CDR2 YYNGEE. The DNA for the CDR3 is TGTGCCAGCGCACAGGGGGGGACCACTGAAGCTTTCTTT. It specifies CASAQGGTTEAFF.

The rearrangement uses TRBV5-1 and TRBJ2-3; D is ambiguous. V gave up 0 bases and J gave up 2 bases, with 13 bases separating them. The CDR3 runs 16 residues. In germline, CDR1 is SGHRS, CDR2 YFSETQ. The CDR3 sequence: CASSLGDFLVTDTQYF. The CDR3 bases are TGCGCCAGCAGCTTGGGAGACTTCTTAGTCACAGATACGCAGTATTTT.

The chain recombines TRBV13 with TRBJ2-7; D perhaps matches TRBD2 (5 bases). The CDR3 has 13 amino acids. The V and J ends lost 3 bases and 2 bases respectively, with 8 bases between them. CDR1 is PRHDT and CDR2 is FYEKMQ in the germline V gene (reference sequence). The CDR3 loop is CASSFTGTYEQYF. CDR3 DNA sequence: TGTGCCAGCAGCTTTACCGGGACCTACGAGCAGTACTTC.

The CDR3 region is CASSQGLGTEAFF. The CDR3 nucleotides read TGTGCCAGCAGCCAAGGATTAGGGACTGAAGCTTTCTTT. The chain links TRBV4-2 to TRBJ1-1, with D hard to call. Germline V gene data show CDR1 as LGHNA and CDR2 as YNFKEQ. The CDR3 totals 13 residues. V was pared by 1 base and J by 5 bases, with 8 bases between.

This chain links TRBV7-9 with TRBJ2-5; 12 nucleotides align to TRBD2. CDR3 size: 17 residues. CDR1 and CDR2 (germline): SEHNR, FQNEAQ (reference sequence). After removal of 2 bases from V and 5 bases from J, the junction contained 9 bases not matched to a gene. CDR3 amino acids: CASSLILAGGSGETQYF. The CDR3 DNA is TGTGCCAGCAGCTTAATCCTAGCGGGAGGGTCGGGGGAGACCCAGTACTTC.

The genes are TRBV19 and TRBJ2-7, with 14 bases that match TRBD2. J was trimmed by 5 bases and V by 5 bases; bases with no gene match: 8. This CDR3 has 16 residues. Germline V gene data show CDR1 as LNHDA and CDR2 as SQIVND (reference sequence). CDR3 region: CASSSGLAGVSHEQYF. CDR3 DNA: TGTGCCAGTAGTTCGGGACTAGCGGGAGTTTCTCACGAGCAGTACTTC. Together with reference TRBV19 and TRBJ2-7, the CDR3 gives the full variable domain: DGGITQSPKYLFRKEGQNVTLSCEQNLNHDAMYWYRQDPGQGLRLIYYSQIVNDFQKGDIAEGYSVSREKKESFPLTVTSAQKNPTAFYLCASSSGLAGVSHEQYFGPGTRLTVT.

The chain has TRBV13 and TRBJ2-3; TRBD2 matches 7 bases. The germline V gene has CDR1 PRHDT and CDR2 FYEKMQ (reference sequence). V lost 5 bases to trimming and J lost 4 bases; unmatched junction nucleotides: 6. There are 14 residues in the CDR3. For the CDR3, the DNA is TGTGCCAGCAGCACCAGACTAGCTTCAGATACGCAGTATTTT. Its translation is CASSTRLASDTQYF. Full variable domain (rest looked up from reference TRBV13 and TRBJ2-3): AAGVIQSPRHLIKEKRETATLKCYPIPRHDTVYWYQQGPGQDPQFLISFYEKMQSDKGSIPDRFSAQQFSDYHSELNMSSLELGDSALYFCASSTRLASDTQYFGPGTRLTVL.

The chain employs TRBV29-1 and TRBJ2-1, with 8 nucleotides matching TRBD2. CDR3 size: 12 residues. From germline, CDR1 is SQVTM and CDR2 ANQGSEA. J lost 8 bases, V lost 4 bases, and 4 bases had no gene match. The CDR3: CSVVAGSDEQFF. The CDR3 DNA reads as TGCAGCGTTGTAGCGGGGTCGGATGAGCAGTTCTTC.

The genes are TRBV7-3 and TRBJ2-2; D gene ambiguous. The germline V gene has CDR1 SGHTA and CDR2 FQGTGA. Trimming cost V 4 bases and J 2 bases, with 8 bases left between them. The CDR3 length is 14 residues. The CDR3 sequence: CASSSRLNTGELFF. The CDR3 DNA reads TGTGCCAGCAGCTCGAGACTCAACACCGGGGAGCTGTTTTTT.

The genes are TRBV9 and TRBJ2-7; 7 positions agree with TRBD2. The CDR3 length is 14 residues. Trimming at V came to 1 base and at J to 5 bases, leaving 6 bases not matched to a gene. Germline values: CDR1 SGDLS, CDR2 YYNGEE. CDR3 DNA: TGTGCCAGCAGCGTACAGCGGGGCGGGCACGAGCAGTACTTC. Its translation: CASSVQRGGHEQYF.

V gene TRBV7-6 combines with J gene TRBJ2-3; D is unclear. The CDR3 sequence is 18 residues long. Trimming left V 1 base short and J 2 bases short, with 19 bases between. Looked up from germline, CDR1 is SGHVS and CDR2 is FNYEAQ. In nucleotides, the CDR3 is TGTGCCAGCAGCTTAGGTTTTGGAGTTCCCGACCCCACAGATACGCAGTATTTT. It encodes CASSLGFGVPDPTDTQYF.